This entry concerns a single T cell receptor (beta chain). Its antigen is undetermined. CDR1 is SGHDT, CDR2 YYEEEE, per germline. Trimming removed 2 bases at V and 4 bases at J, with 11 bases between. The CDR3 length is 14 residues. The sample originates from a study of cytomegalovirus exposure and HLA in healthy donors. Method: immunoSEQ multiplex PCR; TCRdb's copy keeps in-frame clones and lacks some. This sample has about 160,000 clones, with approximately 84% found just once. Study-level findings and limits: According to reports, the classifier identified cytomegalovirus status with high specificity and sensitivity. Clusters of TCRs from the first cohort tended to co-occur in the 120 or so validation repertoires (as a later analysis found).

This chain links TRBV5-6 with TRBJ2-3; D is perhaps TRBD1 (6 bases). The origin of this receptor is a man aged 25 to 40 in good health and CMV-seropositive. Material for sequencing was PBMCs. The CDR3 DNA is TGTGCCAGCAGCTTAGTGGGGGCCTCAGATACGCAGTATTTT. Translation: CASSLVGASDTQYF.